This T cell receptor beta chain was sequenced in a study of blood T cells in healthy people across ages. A second PCR of 7 to 11 cycles used a sample-barcoded 5' primer and a J-beta primer mix. TCRdb re-derived calls from the 5' RACE reads in MiXCR, one entry per CDR3 protein. The sample holds 800,000 to 1,000,000 distinct CDR3 sequences; about 48% are singletons and the top ten take around an eighth. Findings of the study overall: TCR beta diversity was tightly associated with the proportion of naive T cells. Greater diversity and more naive CD4+ cells were seen in long-lived donors than in aged donors.

As regards this clonotype: Its antigen remains unidentified.

Every sample gave at least 5.5 micrograms of total RNA when it was extracted. Germline-derived CDR1 and CDR2 are MDHEN and SYDVKM. V was pared by 1 base and J by 1 base, with 8 bases of the junction left unmatched. There are 17 residues in the CDR3. This sequence was found in a man younger than 40 in good health. The V call is TRBV28, the J call TRBJ1-2, with TRBD1 matching over 8 bases. The sample was blood. CDR3 in amino acids: CASSLSTTGQVNYGYTF. The CDR3 DNA is TGTGCCAGCAGTTTATCCACCACGGGACAGGTTAACTATGGCTACACCTTC.